These 26 T cell receptor beta chains share one sample of origin, sequenced in a study of shared clonotypes between healthy human individuals. Sequencing was performed with immunoSEQ multiplex PCR; in TCRdb, only in-frame clones are kept and a portion is missing. The repertoire holds about 1.5 million clones, with 95% to 99% as singletons. Sample: naive CD4+ T cells sorted from blood. Subset denoted: CD45RA+ positively selected. These receptors were taken from a man younger than 45 in good health.

The chain links TRBV9 to TRBJ1-5; no definite D call. CDR1 and CDR2 (germline): SGDLS, YYNGEE. The CDR3 sequence is 13 residues long. V was shortened by 0 bases and J by 7 bases, with 8 bases between the two germline ends. The CDR3 loop is CASSVDLGQPQHF. The DNA of the CDR3 is TGTGCCAGCAGCGTAGATCTCGGACAGCCCCAGCATTTT.

This chain links TRBV5-5 with TRBJ2-7, with 8 bases fitting TRBD1. CDR3 length: 14 amino acids. The V gene end was trimmed by 6 bases and the J gene end by 4 bases; junction bases not matched to a gene: 9. Germline CDR1 reads SGHKS; CDR2 reads YYEKEE (reference sequence). CDR3: CASNQQGVLYEQYF. In nucleotides, the CDR3 is TGTGCCAGCAACCAACAGGGGGTTCTGTACGAGCAGTACTTC.

This rearrangement joins TRBV7-9 to TRBJ1-2; D gene unclear. This CDR3 is built from 14 residues. Looked up from germline, CDR1 is SEHNR and CDR2 is FQNEAQ (reference sequence). Trimming cost V 1 base and J 4 bases, with 10 bases left between them. DNA of the CDR3: TGTGCCAGCAGCTTAGAAAAGGCTAGCTATGGCTACACCTTC. Protein sequence: CASSLEKASYGYTF. Full variable domain (rest looked up from reference TRBV7-9 and TRBJ1-2): DTGVSQNPRHKITKRGQNVTFRCDPISEHNRLYWYRQTLGQGPEFLTYFQNEAQLEKSRLLSDRFSAERPKGSFSTLEIQRTEQGDSAMYLCASSLEKASYGYTFGSGTRLTVV.

The chain is built from TRBV28 and TRBJ2-1; D is perhaps TRBD1 (5 bases). This CDR3 contains 13 residues. Germline V gene lookup returns CDR1 MDHEN and CDR2 SYDVKM. V lost 9 bases to trimming and J lost 1 base, with 10 bases between them. The CDR3 nucleotides read TGTGCCAGTAGACAGAGATCCTACAATGAGCAGTTCTTC. Its protein is CASRQRSYNEQFF.

J is TRBJ2-2 and V is TRBV10-2, with D maybe TRBD2 (6 bases). There are 14 residues in the CDR3. The V end lost 7 bases, the J end lost 2 bases, and 11 bases lay between the germline ends. From germline, CDR1 is WSHSY and CDR2 SAAADI. CDR3 coding DNA: TGCGCCAGCACCCGGGACTTCAACACCGGGGAGCTGTTTTTT. Translating it yields CASTRDFNTGELFF.

The chain has TRBV2 and TRBJ2-3; the match to TRBD2 covers 10 bases. From germline, CDR1 is SNHLY and CDR2 FYNNEI. The length of the CDR3 is 15 residues. J lost 3 bases, V lost 6 bases, and 6 bases had no gene match. Written as DNA, the CDR3 is TGTGCCAGCAGGAAGGGACTAGCGCAAACAGATACGCAGTATTTT. Encoded protein: CASRKGLAQTDTQYF.

The J gene is TRBJ1-5, the V gene TRBV5-5; D is unresolved. Per the germline V gene, CDR1 is SGHKS and CDR2 is YYEKEE (reference sequence). With 4 bases removed from V and 5 bases from J, the gap between germline ends came to 16 bases. CDR3 size: 15 residues. The CDR3 region has the DNA TGTGCCAGCAGCCAAGTGGCGGGGTCCTATCAGCCCCAGCATTTT. It specifies CASSQVAGSYQPQHF.

This clone was seen only once. The V call is TRBV28, the J call TRBJ2-7; tentative D call: TRBD1 (6 bases). This CDR3 comprises 16 residues. Trimming removed 2 bases at V and 0 bases at J, with 14 bases between. CDR1 is MDHEN, CDR2 SYDVKM, per germline. CDR3 nucleotide sequence: TGTGCCAGCAGTTTAGACAGGCCTATTAGCTCCTACGAGCAGTACTTC. It encodes CASSLDRPISSYEQYF.

The rearrangement joins TRBV7-3 to TRBJ2-1; the D gene is possibly TRBD2 (6 bases). Trimming removed 4 bases at V and 8 bases at J, with 12 bases between. This CDR3 is built from 13 residues. Germline-derived CDR1 and CDR2 are SGHTA and FQGTGA. The CDR3, as DNA: TGTGCCAGCAGCTCGGACTATGGGGATGAGCAGTTCTTC. It encodes CASSSDYGDEQFF.

This chain joins TRBV11-2 and TRBJ2-7, with 10 bases aligning to TRBD2. Germline CDR1 and CDR2: SGHAT and FQNNGV. This CDR3 region has 15 residues. Trimming cost V 1 base and J 3 bases; bases outside gene matches: 3. The CDR3 DNA reads as TGTGCCAGCAGCTTAGGCCTAGCGGGAGACTACGAGCAGTACTTC. It is translated as CASSLGLAGDYEQYF.

In this sample, this clone turned up once. The chain has TRBV5-1 and TRBJ2-2; D is unresolved. The germline V gene has CDR1 SGHRS and CDR2 YFSETQ. The CDR3 length is 13 residues. Trimming left V 2 bases short and J 6 bases short, with 8 bases between. CDR3 coding DNA: TGCGCCAGCAGCTTTTGGGAATCCGGGGAGCTGTTTTTT. Protein product: CASSFWESGELFF.

V and J are TRBV2 and TRBJ2-3; no clear D. Germline V CDR1 and CDR2: SNHLY, FYNNEI. The V gene lost 2 bases and the J gene lost 0 bases, with 9 bases spanning the gap. The CDR3 runs 15 residues. The CDR3 nucleotides read TGTGCCAGCAGTGAACTGAACCTTAGCACAGATACGCAGTATTTT. Its translation is CASSELNLSTDTQYF.

A single count supports this clone. V and J are TRBV11-2 and TRBJ2-1; TRBD2 matches at 8 bases. This CDR3 is 16 amino acids long. Germline-derived CDR1 and CDR2 are SGHAT and FQNNGV. V was pared by 5 bases and J by 4 bases, with 10 bases of the junction left unmatched. CDR3 amino acids: CASSPPGSGTYNEQFF. The CDR3 DNA sequence: TGTGCCAGCAGCCCCCCGGGTAGCGGGACTTACAATGAGCAGTTCTTC. Supplemented by reference TRBV11-2 and TRBJ2-1, the full variable domain reads EAGVAQSPRYKIIEKRQSVAFWCNPISGHATLYWYQQILGQGPKLLIQFQNNGVVDDSQLPKDRFSAERLKGVDSTLKIQPAKLEDSAVYLCASSPPGSGTYNEQFFGPGTRLTVL.

The chain uses TRBV25-1 and TRBJ1-2; 8 bases are shared with TRBD1. The V segment lost 4 bases and the J segment 4 bases; nucleotides outside the gene matches: 11. The CDR3 is made up of 16 amino acids. The germline V gene has CDR1 MGHDK and CDR2 SYGVNS. This CDR3 is CASSAASGGPSYGYTF. The CDR3 DNA reads TGTGCCAGCAGTGCCGCCTCAGGGGGCCCTAGCTATGGCTACACCTTC.

There are a few counts of this clone. CDR3 loop: CASSQYFQGGYGYTF. DNA of the CDR3: TGTGCCAGCTCACAGTACTTTCAGGGTGGCTATGGCTACACCTTC. The V gene is TRBV18, the J gene TRBJ1-2; weak D call: TRBD1 (5 bases). Trimming stripped 4 bases from V and 4 bases from J, with 16 bases between. CDR3 size: 15 residues. Per the germline V gene, CDR1 is KGHSH and CDR2 is LQKENI.

The CDR3 sequence is CASSARGPLRQFF. The CDR3 coding sequence is TGTGCCAGTAGTGCCCGGGGCCCGCTGAGGCAGTTCTTC. The chain combines TRBV19 with TRBJ2-1; either TRBD1 or TRBD2 may fit D (5 bases each). CDR1 LNHDA and CDR2 SQIVND come from the germline V gene (reference sequence). The CDR3 contains 13 residues. With 5 bases removed from V and 12 bases from J, the gap between germline ends came to 17 bases.

CDR3 bases: TGTGCCTGGAGTGGGCTAGCGGGAGGGCGTCAAGAGACCCAGTACTTC. Residues: CAWSGLAGGRQETQYF. V gene TRBV30 combines with J gene TRBJ2-5; 12 bases fit TRBD2. The CDR3 spans 16 residues. V trimming: 1 base; J trimming: 2 bases; junction bases outside the gene matches: 5. Germline lookup yields CDR1 GTSNPN and CDR2 SVGIG (reference sequence).

The chain is built from TRBV29-1 and TRBJ2-1; 12 nucleotides match TRBD2. CDR1 is SQVTM and CDR2 is ANQGSEA in the germline V gene. V gave up 4 bases and J gave up 9 bases; unmatched junction bases: 13. CDR3 length: 16 residues. The CDR3 is CSVGLAGAILTGEQFF. CDR3 nucleotides: TGCAGCGTTGGACTAGCGGGAGCCATCCTTACGGGTGAGCAGTTCTTC.

A note on this clone: Different DNA sequences within this sample yield the same CDR3. The chain has TRBV29-1 and TRBJ2-5; TRBD1 agrees at 9 bases. Germline V gene data show CDR1 as SQVTM and CDR2 as ANQGSEA. V was pared by 6 bases and J by 5 bases, with 1 base of the junction left unmatched. The CDR3 extends over 11 amino acids. CDR3 amino acids: CSVGQGETQYF. Here the CDR3 DNA reads TGCAGCGTCGGACAGGGGGAGACCCAGTACTTC.

This chain joins TRBV5-1 and TRBJ2-6; TRBD1 might be the D (6 bases). V was pared by 3 bases and J by 2 bases, with 12 bases between. This CDR3 comprises 16 residues. The V gene's germline CDR1 is SGHRS and CDR2 YFSETQ. The CDR3 DNA is TGCGCCAGCAGCTCTAGAACAGGGACTGGGGCCAACGTCCTGACTTTC. Amino acids: CASSSRTGTGANVLTF.

On this clone itself: A junction end diverges from the germline sequence, so it may reflect a read error. V gene TRBV28 combines with J gene TRBJ2-3, with D tentatively TRBD1 or TRBD2 (5 bases each). Germline V gene sequence: CDR1 MDHEN, CDR2 SYDVKM. This CDR3 contains 11 residues. The CDR3 nucleotides read TGTGCCAGCAGTTCCGGGACCCACTTACGTTTT. It encodes CASSSGTHLRF.

This clone is a singleton in its sample. V and J are TRBV9 and TRBJ2-7; the D gene could be TRBD1 or TRBD2 (5 bases each). Germline assignment: CDR1 SGDLS and CDR2 YYNGEE. Trimming left V 7 bases short and J 4 bases short, with 12 bases between. The CDR3 length is 12 residues. This chain's CDR3 is CASGGPYYEQYF. In DNA form, the CDR3 reads TGTGCCAGCGGGGGACCTTATTACGAGCAGTACTTC.

As DNA, the CDR3 is TGCGCCAGCAGCTTGGGGTACTCTGGAAACACCATATATTTT. It translates to CASSLGYSGNTIYF. The rearrangement joins TRBV5-1 to TRBJ1-3, with no clear D. The germline V and J ends were trimmed by 0 bases and 0 bases, with 4 bases remaining between them. The CDR3 length is 14 residues. From germline, CDR1 is SGHRS and CDR2 YFSETQ.

The CDR3 DNA reads TGTGCCAGCAGCTCTAGCCCAGGCTCCTACAATGAGCAGTTCTTC. Protein: CASSSSPGSYNEQFF. The chain links TRBV5-6 to TRBJ2-1; D perhaps matches TRBD2 (5 bases). Per germline, CDR1 SGHDT and CDR2 YYEEEE. V was pared by 3 bases and J by 0 bases, with 10 bases between. The CDR3 totals 15 residues.

This chain uses TRBV28 with TRBJ2-7, with 10 bases identical to TRBD2. In germline, CDR1 is MDHEN, CDR2 SYDVKM. This CDR3 region has 14 residues. V shed 4 bases, J shed 4 bases, and the junction held 4 bases outside the gene matches. The CDR3 nucleotides are TGTGCCAGCAGTTCTAGCGGGAGAGATTACGAGCAGTACTTC. Its protein is CASSSSGRDYEQYF.

To note about this clone: Different DNA sequences within this sample yield the same CDR3. This rearrangement joins TRBV11-2 to TRBJ2-7; TRBD2 is a possible D gene (6 bases). The length of the CDR3 is 15 residues. V lost 3 bases and J 0 bases, leaving 12 bases between the germline ends. The germline V gene encodes CDR1 SGHAT and CDR2 FQNNGV. CDR3 protein: CASSLEGGISYEQYF. The CDR3 DNA follows: TGTGCCAGCAGCTTGGAGGGTGGAATCTCCTACGAGCAGTACTTC.